The rows below give T cell receptor beta chains drawn from one sample of a study of Graves' ophthalmopathy and Graves' hyperthyroidism. TCRdb called the multiplex PCR reads again in MiXCR, with one record for every CDR3 protein. This table has approximately 1.2 million distinct CDR3 sequences, about 35% appearing once. Sequenced: peripheral blood or thyroid tissue (not recorded which). These receptors came from an adult man with Graves' hyperthyroidism. CDR3s include the opening cysteine and the closing phenylalanine or tryptophan. The order of the fields is D gene, V gene, clone size, J gene, CDR3 protein, CDR3 DNA. A D gene is named only where the DNA matches it firmly. Size is omitted from some rows. Given values are once, few, many or a class for expanded clones.

>-|TRBV5-8|many|TRBJ2-5
CATGVDWTQYF
TGTGCCACCGGTGTTGATTGGACCCAGTACTTC
>TRBD1|TRBV11-2|-|TRBJ1-5
CASSQAGGNYEHF
TGTGCCAGCAGCCAGGCAGGGGGCAATTACGAGCATTTT
>-|TRBV29-1|-|TRBJ1-4
CSVVGSNEKLFF
TGCAGCGTGGTCGGTTCTAATGAAAAACTGTTTTTT
>-|TRBV9|many|TRBJ1-4
CASSVGGVKEKLFF
TGTGCCAGCAGCGTAGGAGGTGTTAAAGAAAAACTGTTTTTT
>TRBD1|TRBV6-5|few|TRBJ1-2
CASSPDRVAGYTF
TGTGCCAGCAGCCCGGACAGGGTGGCTGGCTACACCTTC
>-|TRBV7-9|-|TRBJ2-5
CASSNSGVETQYF
TGTGCCAGCAGCAATAGCGGAGTGGAGACCCAGTACTTC
>TRBD1|TRBV29-1|few|TRBJ2-5
CSVSTGGEGETQYF
TGCAGCGTATCTACAGGGGGTGAGGGGGAGACCCAGTACTTC
>-|TRBV10-3|-|TRBJ1-1
CATSGFGPGAEAFF
TGTGCCACCTCCGGGTTCGGTCCAGGCGCTGAAGCTTTCTTT
>TRBD1|TRBV20-1|-|TRBJ2-7
CSATYTGQGANEQYF
TGCAGTGCTACGTATACGGGACAGGGGGCGAACGAGCAGTACTTC
>-|TRBV12-3/TRBV12-4|-|TRBJ1-5
CASRQTRLSGRENQPQHF
TGTGCCAGCAGACAAACCCGACTGAGTGGCAGGGAGAATCAGCCCCAGCATTTT
>TRBD2|TRBV10-3|-|TRBJ2-2
CAIKGTSGLNTGELFF
TGTGCCATCAAGGGGACTAGCGGGCTCAACACCGGGGAGCTGTTTTTT
>TRBD1|TRBV12-3/TRBV12-4|-|TRBJ2-7
CASNPTGTGSYEQYF
TGTGCCAGCAATCCGACCGGGACAGGGTCCTACGAGCAGTACTTC
>-|TRBV4-1|many|TRBJ1-5
CASSSSRASNQPQHF
TGCGCCAGCAGCTCCAGTAGGGCCAGCAATCAGCCCCAGCATTTT
>TRBD2|TRBV10-2|once|TRBJ2-1
CASSLKGLAGDEQFF
TGTGCCAGCAGCTTAAAGGGACTAGCGGGGGATGAGCAGTTCTTC